This T cell receptor beta chain stems from a study of T cells in Graves' hyperthyroidism and ophthalmopathy. Study details: At initial diagnosis, before any treatment had begun, peripheral blood was obtained.

Researchers amplified the TCR beta CDR3 regions from RNA transcripts. An initial round of RT-PCR targeting the TCR CDR3 relied on the HTBI primer set. MiXCR, run by TCRdb on the multiplex PCR reads, gives a single entry per CDR3 protein. The profile shows a few hundred thousand distinct CDR3 sequences, approximately 17% of them singletons. This clonotype was detected only a few times. Its antigen is still unknown. Study-level findings and limits: Blood held most thyroid clonotypes expanded above 0.001 frequency. By a 13 V-J model, ophthalmopathy was set apart from stable hyperthyroidism.

Germline-derived CDR1 and CDR2 are MGHDK and SYGVNS. Deletions cut 1 base from V and 4 bases from J, with 16 bases between. The CDR3 is 16 amino acids. The source is a woman under 30 with Graves' ophthalmopathy. This sequence joins TRBV25-1 and TRBJ2-5; D is perhaps TRBD1 (5 bases). The sequencing sample was made of blood. The CDR3 protein is CASSESGTGWGETQYF. In nucleotides, the CDR3 is TGTGCCAGCAGTGAATCGGGCACAGGTTGGGGAGAGACCCAGTACTTC.